This paragraph reports one TCR beta chain. TCR beta from blood CD8+ and CD4+ T cells was sequenced. Trimming stripped 4 bases from V and 2 bases from J, with 11 bases between. This CDR3 comprises 13 residues. Per germline, CDR1 SQVTM and CDR2 ANQGSEA. An input of roughly 0.5 to 1 ug of RNA was subjected to reverse transcription using random hexamers. Amplification of TCR beta CDR3 across 54 Vbeta and 13 Jbeta was performed with immunoSEQ multiplex PCR. TCRdb independently ran MiXCR on the immunoSEQ multiplex PCR reads; one entry per CDR3 protein. The profile shows about 210,000 distinct CDR3 sequences, approximately 95% of them singletons. This entry is derived from a study of CD8 T cells in Susac syndrome.

Sequenced material: CD4+ T cells from PBMCs. The chain employs TRBV29-1 and TRBJ1-1; maybe TRBD1 (6 bases). The origin of this receptor is a human donor with multiple sclerosis. The CDR3 DNA reads TGCAGCGTTGTCCGGACAGCAAACACTGAAGCTTTCTTT. This codes for CSVVRTANTEAFF.